This T cell receptor (beta chain) was observed in a study of T-cell reconstitution after alpha-beta-depleted transplantation in children. This clonotype was seen a handful of times. Germline V gene data show CDR1 as MGHRA and CDR2 as YSYEKL. The CDR3 contains 19 residues. Trimming took off 0 bases at V and 5 bases at J, with 26 bases between the two ends. A library of TCRbeta sequences, prepared with unique molecular identifiers, was generated. A single record per CDR3 protein comes from TCRdb applying MiXCR to the PCR reads. The data hold almost 400,000 distinct CDR3 sequences, with roughly 22% observed a single time.

The receptor was derived from a human donor who donated a stem cell graft to a child with acute myeloid leukemia. The gene calls are TRBV4-1 and TRBJ2-7; tentatively, D is TRBD1 or TRBD2 (6 bases each). The specimen comprised PBMCs from the stem cell graft donor, sampled from the stem cell graft. The CDR3 DNA sequence: TGCGCCAGCAGCCAAGATCTCGGACAGACCCTACCTGGCGGGGACGAGCAGTACTTC. Its translation is CASSQDLGQTLPGGDEQYF.